Listed here are 28 T cell receptor beta chains from one sample, sequenced in a study of identical twins. One entry per CDR3 protein, called by TCRdb with MiXCR from the 5' RACE reads. Among some 560,000 distinct CDR3 sequences listed, 7.5% to 10% were seen once. These data were also filed under a second study, of yellow fever vaccine responses in identical twins.

Material for sequencing was PBMCs. These receptors all come from a woman aged 18 to 35 in good health.

This clonotype was seen a handful of times. The V and J genes are TRBV7-3 and TRBJ1-1; no clear D gene. This CDR3 is 14 amino acids long. Looked up from germline, CDR1 is SGHTA and CDR2 is FQGTGA. Trimming pared 1 base from V and 4 bases from J, leaving 10 bases between. CDR3 in amino acids: CASSLRASGTEAFF. Here the CDR3 DNA reads TGTGCCAGCAGCTTAAGGGCCTCGGGCACTGAAGCTTTCTTT. Looking up the rest from reference TRBV7-3 and TRBJ1-1 gives the full variable domain: GAGVSQTPSNKVTEKGKYVELRCDPISGHTALYWYRQSLGQGPEFLIYFQGTGAADDSGLPNDRFFAVRPEGSVSTLKIQRTERGDSAVYLCASSLRASGTEAFFGQGTRLTVV.

CDR3 region: CASSLGAGGVNEQFF. In DNA form, the CDR3 reads TGTGCCAGCAGCTTAGGAGCGGGAGGTGTCAATGAGCAGTTCTTC. The gene calls are TRBV7-9 and TRBJ2-1; the match to TRBD2 covers 9 bases. Trimming took 1 base from V and 6 from J; bases not matched to a gene: 4. Germline V CDR1 and CDR2: SEHNR, FQNEAQ (reference sequence). The CDR3 consists of 15 residues.

The rearrangement links TRBV6-2 or TRBV6-3 to TRBJ2-7; D might be TRBD1 (6 bases). The germline V and J ends were trimmed by 4 bases and 2 bases, with 12 bases remaining between them. Germline CDR1 is MNHEY and CDR2 is SVGEGT. The CDR3 length is 14 residues. CDR3 amino acids: CASSSPGVPYEQYF. Here the CDR3 DNA reads TGTGCCAGCAGTTCACCAGGGGTACCCTACGAGCAGTACTTC.

This clonotype has ten or more counts. The V gene is TRBV12-3 or TRBV12-4, the J gene TRBJ2-5; 8 positions agree with TRBD2. The junction had 9 bases not matched to a gene; V was cut back by 1 base and J by 5 bases. The CDR3 runs 16 residues. CDR3 loop: CASSLVSGGLLETQYF. DNA of the CDR3: TGTGCCAGCAGTTTAGTCTCGGGGGGGCTTCTGGAGACCCAGTACTTC.

This clonotype was seen repeatedly, ten times or more. The junction does not match germline at one end; this may be a read error. The rearrangement uses TRBV5-1 and TRBJ2-7; D gene ambiguous. Germline CDR1 is SGHRS and CDR2 is YFSETQ. The CDR3 contains 13 residues. CDR3 sequence: CASSRGLSYEQYF. For the CDR3, the DNA is TGTGCCAGCAGCCGAGGCTTGTCCTACGAGCAGTACTTC.

The chain uses TRBV3-1 and TRBJ2-1, with D perhaps matching TRBD1 (5 bases). The V and J ends lost 4 bases and 7 bases respectively, with 11 bases between them. Germline V gene lookup returns CDR1 LGHDT and CDR2 YNNKEL (reference sequence). This CDR3 is 13 amino acids long. The CDR3 region is CASSPIGDNEQFF. CDR3 nucleotides: TGTGCCAGCAGCCCCATAGGGGATAATGAGCAGTTCTTC.

This clonotype was detected only a few times. The chain couples TRBV20-1 to TRBJ1-2; tentative D call: TRBD1 (5 bases). The CDR3 is 13 residues long. V was shortened by 2 bases and J by 2 bases, with 9 bases between the two germline ends. CDR1 and CDR2 (germline): DFQATT, SNEGSKA (reference sequence). The CDR3 DNA reads TGCAGTGCTAGATGGGACCGAAACTATGGCTACACCTTC. This encodes CSARWDRNYGYTF.

This clonotype was picked up a small number of times. The CDR3 loop reads CASSHRWTGGNTGELFF. DNA of the CDR3: TGCGCCAGCAGCCACCGATGGACAGGGGGAAACACCGGGGAGCTGTTTTTT. The chain carries TRBV5-1 and TRBJ2-2, with 10 bases identical to TRBD1. The CDR3 has 17 amino acids. The germline CDR1 and CDR2 sequences are SGHRS and YFSETQ. V lost 4 bases, J lost 2 bases, and 8 bases stayed unmatched.

V usage is TRBV10-3 and J usage is TRBJ2-4; 10 bases line up with TRBD1. The CDR3 totals 17 residues. The ends lost 0 bases at V and 3 bases at J; junction bases unmatched: 5. CDR1 ENHRY and CDR2 SYGVKD come from the germline V gene. Written as DNA, the CDR3 is TGTGCCATCAGTGAGTCGCAGGGACAGGGGATCAAAAACATTCAGTACTTC. Translating gives CAISESQGQGIKNIQYF.

The V and J genes are TRBV5-1 and TRBJ2-7; 8 bases match TRBD2. The CDR3 extends over 14 amino acids. Germline CDR1 SGHRS, CDR2 YFSETQ. V gave up 1 base and J gave up 4 bases; unmatched junction bases: 4. CDR3 in amino acids: CASSLREGRYEQYF. For the CDR3, the DNA is TGCGCCAGCAGCTTGCGGGAGGGCCGTTACGAGCAGTACTTC. Supplemented by reference TRBV5-1 and TRBJ2-7, the full variable domain reads KAGVTQTPRYLIKTRGQQVTLSCSPISGHRSVSWYQQTPGQGLQFLFEYFSETQRNKGNFPGRFSGRQFSNSRSEMNVSTLELGDSALYLCASSLREGRYEQYFGPGTRLTVT.

In its sample, this clonotype was seen many times. V and J are TRBV3-1 and TRBJ2-7; 8 positions match TRBD1. Germline CDR1 reads LGHDT; CDR2 reads YNNKEL (reference sequence). This CDR3 comprises 15 residues. Trimming cost V 5 bases and J 5 bases; bases outside gene matches: 11. CDR3 sequence (DNA): TGTGCCAGCAGCTACGTGACAGGGGCAAGGGACGAGCAGTACTTC. Translation: CASSYVTGARDEQYF.

The chain links TRBV7-2 to TRBJ2-1; D gene uncertain. V lost 6 bases, J lost 4 bases, and 16 bases lay in between. Germline-derived CDR1 and CDR2 are SGHTA and FQGNSA. This CDR3 spans 15 amino acids. The CDR3 nucleotides are TGTGCCAGCAGTGCGTGGGCTGGCACTTACAATGAGCAGTTCTTC. It codes for CASSAWAGTYNEQFF. The variable domain in full, with the rest retrieved from reference TRBV7-2 and TRBJ2-1, is GAGVSQSPSNKVTEKGKDVELRCDPISGHTALYWYRQSLGQGLEFLIYFQGNSAPDKSGLPSDRFSAERTGGSVSTLTIQRTQQEDSAVYLCASSAWAGTYNEQFFGPGTRLTVL.

This clonotype was found a few times. The J gene is TRBJ2-7, the V gene TRBV29-1; the D is unclear. Germline V gene lookup returns CDR1 SQVTM and CDR2 ANQGSEA. V was cut by 4 bases and J by 1 base, with 8 bases left in between. This CDR3 comprises 12 residues. CDR3 region: CSVVLSSYEQYF. The CDR3 bases are TGCAGCGTTGTCCTGTCATCCTACGAGCAGTACTTC.

The chain has TRBV25-1 and TRBJ1-1; D uncertain. CDR1 is MGHDK, CDR2 SYGVNS, per germline. The CDR3 sequence is 14 residues long. V was trimmed by 3 bases and J by 1 base, leaving 9 bases between them. The CDR3 DNA sequence: TGTGCCAGCAGTGACCCATCGGGGAACACTGAAGCTTTCTTT. Protein sequence: CASSDPSGNTEAFF.

The V call is TRBV5-1, the J call TRBJ1-2; tentatively, D is TRBD1 (5 bases). With 2 bases removed from V and 3 bases from J, the gap between germline ends came to 17 bases. The CDR3 loop spans 16 amino acids. CDR1 SGHRS and CDR2 YFSETQ come from the germline V gene. The CDR3 nucleotides are TGCGCCAGCAGCTTTGTTTCAGGGAAGGAAGACTATGGCTACACCTTC. Its translation is CASSFVSGKEDYGYTF.

The rearrangement links TRBV12-3 or TRBV12-4 to TRBJ2-7; 7 positions match TRBD2. Trimming at V came to 5 bases and at J to 9 bases, leaving 16 bases not matched to a gene. There are 15 residues in the CDR3. The CDR3, as DNA: TGTGCCAGCAGTCCCGCAAGGGGAGGGCTAGCGAGGCAGTACTTC. Protein: CASSPARGGLARQYF.

The gene calls are TRBV9 and TRBJ2-2; 9 bases align to TRBD2. Germline V gene sequence: CDR1 SGDLS, CDR2 YYNGEE. The CDR3 has 14 residues. V lost 3 bases, J lost 4 bases, and 1 base stayed unmatched. This chain's CDR3 is CASSGGLATGELFF. In DNA, the CDR3 is TGTGCCAGCAGCGGGGGACTAGCCACCGGGGAGCTGTTTTTT.

This clonotype was counted at least ten times. The chain uses TRBV7-9 and TRBJ2-7; D not resolved. Germline CDR1 is SEHNR and CDR2 is FQNEAQ (reference sequence). The CDR3 sequence is 14 residues long. V gave up 0 bases and J gave up 4 bases, with 10 bases separating them. Here the CDR3 reads CASSLAPRFYEQYF. CDR3 sequence (DNA): TGTGCCAGCAGCTTAGCACCACGGTTTTACGAGCAGTACTTC. Variable domain in full (rest from reference TRBV7-9 and TRBJ2-7): DTGVSQNPRHKITKRGQNVTFRCDPISEHNRLYWYRQTLGQGPEFLTYFQNEAQLEKSRLLSDRFSAERPKGSFSTLEIQRTEQGDSAMYLCASSLAPRFYEQYFGPGTRLTVT.

This clonotype was seen many times. The chain uses TRBV15 and TRBJ1-4; tentatively, D is TRBD1 (5 bases). Trimming shortened V by 4 bases and J by 0 bases, and 9 bases separated the two germline ends. The CDR3 is 15 amino acids. Germline-derived CDR1 and CDR2 are LNHNV and YYDKDF (reference sequence). CDR3 coding DNA: TGTGCCACCAGCAAACAGGTTGCAACTAATGAAAAACTGTTTTTT. Translated, it gives CATSKQVATNEKLFF.

This clonotype was recorded a few times. The V and J genes are TRBV7-3 and TRBJ2-7, with D uncertain. Germline assignment: CDR1 SGHTA and CDR2 FQGTGA. Trimming shortened V by 4 bases and J by 2 bases, and 15 bases separated the two germline ends. CDR3 length equals 15 residues. The CDR3 nucleotides are TGTGCCAGCAGCTCATCCCAGCTTAGGCCCTACGAGCAGTACTTC. Its translation: CASSSSQLRPYEQYF.

The gene calls are TRBV18 and TRBJ2-7; D is undetermined. Trimming took off 2 bases at V and 0 bases at J, with 8 bases between the two ends. This CDR3 spans 14 amino acids. Germline-derived CDR1 and CDR2 are KGHSH and LQKENI. The chain's CDR3 is CASSPIRTSYEQYF. The DNA of the CDR3 is TGTGCCAGCTCACCAATCAGGACCTCCTACGAGCAGTACTTC.

The chain has TRBV20-1 and TRBJ2-7; 11 nucleotides agree with TRBD1. J was trimmed by 3 bases and V by 5 bases; bases with no gene match: 18. The CDR3 is made up of 18 amino acids. Germline V gene data show CDR1 as DFQATT and CDR2 as SNEGSKA (reference sequence). CDR3 sequence: CSALNPGTGGSRIYEQYF. CDR3 in DNA: TGCAGTGCTCTGAACCCCGGGACAGGGGGTTCGAGGATCTACGAGCAGTACTTC.

This clonotype was detected ten times or more. The chain uses TRBV9 and TRBJ2-5; 7 bases agree with TRBD2. J lost 6 bases, V lost 4 bases, and 6 bases had no gene match. Per the germline V gene, CDR1 is SGDLS and CDR2 is YYNGEE. The length of the CDR3 is 13 residues. The CDR3 nucleotides are TGTGCCAGCAGCCCCGGGGGGAAGAAGACCCAGTACTTC. It is translated as CASSPGGKKTQYF.

This clonotype came up many times. The chain recombines TRBV5-4 with TRBJ2-3, with 10 bases fitting TRBD2. The CDR3 is made up of 14 amino acids. Looked up from germline, CDR1 is SGHNT and CDR2 is YYREEE (reference sequence). The V gene end was trimmed by 4 bases and the J gene end by 4 bases; junction bases not matched to a gene: 3. The CDR3 protein is CASSRTSGADTQYF. CDR3 DNA sequence: TGTGCCAGCAGCAGGACTAGCGGTGCAGATACGCAGTATTTT.

About this clonotype itself: This may stem from a read error, because a much larger clone lies one nucleotide away. The chain links TRBV12-3 or TRBV12-4 to TRBJ2-1, with 12 nucleotides matching TRBD2. This CDR3 is 18 amino acids long. CDR3 coding DNA: TGTGCCATCAGTTTAGGTCTAGCGGGAGGGCAGCGCTACAATGAGCAGTTCTTC. The encoded protein is CAISLGLAGGQRYNEQFF.

This clonotype has at least ten counts. This chain uses TRBV12-3 or TRBV12-4 with TRBJ1-1, with 7 bases aligning to TRBD1. The V segment lost 6 bases and the J segment 4 bases; nucleotides outside the gene matches: 11. The CDR3 contains 15 residues. CDR3 amino acids: CASRPPVQGPTEAFF. CDR3 nucleotides: TGTGCCAGCAGACCTCCAGTACAGGGGCCCACTGAAGCTTTCTTT.

This clonotype showed up just a few times. The V and J genes are TRBV30 and TRBJ2-7, with unresolved D. The CDR3 is made up of 14 amino acids. The V end was cut by 4 bases, the J end by 5 bases, with 18 bases between. Germline V gene sequence: CDR1 GTSNPN, CDR2 SVGIG (reference sequence). The CDR3 region is CAWILGGPAHEQYF. The DNA for the CDR3 is TGTGCCTGGATACTTGGCGGTCCAGCTCACGAGCAGTACTTC.

This clonotype was picked up many times. This sequence joins TRBV5-1 and TRBJ2-7; D is possibly TRBD1 or TRBD2 (5 bases each). Trimming removed 0 bases from V and 6 bases from J, with 13 bases in between. Germline V gene sequence: CDR1 SGHRS, CDR2 YFSETQ. This CDR3 is built from 14 residues. The CDR3 sequence is CASSLVVGRFEQYF. CDR3 coding DNA: TGCGCCAGCAGCTTGGTGGTGGGACGATTCGAGCAGTACTTC.